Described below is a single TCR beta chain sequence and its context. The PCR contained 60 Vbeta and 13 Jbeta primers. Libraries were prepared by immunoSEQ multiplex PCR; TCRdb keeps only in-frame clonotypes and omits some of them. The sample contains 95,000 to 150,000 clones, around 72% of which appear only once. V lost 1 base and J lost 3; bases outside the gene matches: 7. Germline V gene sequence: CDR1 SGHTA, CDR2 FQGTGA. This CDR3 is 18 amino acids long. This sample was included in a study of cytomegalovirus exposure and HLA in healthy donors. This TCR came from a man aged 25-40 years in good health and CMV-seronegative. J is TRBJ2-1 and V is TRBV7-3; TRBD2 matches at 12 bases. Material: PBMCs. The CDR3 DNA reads TGTGCCAGCAGCTTAAGCGCGACTAGCGGGGGCCACTACAATGAGCAGTTCTTC. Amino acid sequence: CASSLSATSGGHYNEQFF.